The clone carrying this T cell receptor (beta chain) was counted ten times or more. Its antigen is not identified. This sample stems from a study of shared clonotypes between healthy human individuals. Study context: There were three CD4 naive, three CD4 memory, two CD8 naive and one CD8 memory plates per donor. General study points: Generation probabilities of non-shared clonotypes were lower (relative to those shared by all four donors). Across a few donors, naive CD4 shared approximately 4.5%, naive CD8 about 3.2%, memory CD4 more than 2%, memory CD8 around 0.42%. Only blood samples were collected, and tissue repertoires likely differ.

TCRdb keeps only in-frame clones here, not all; method: immunoSEQ multiplex PCR. Found here are 650,000 to 800,000 clones, around 70% of them singletons; the top ten hold approximately 1.7%. The J segment lost 6 bases and the V segment lost 5 bases, leaving 6 bases of the junction unmatched. The CDR3 runs to 16 residues. The germline V gene encodes CDR1 LNHDA and CDR2 SQIVND (reference sequence). The chain links TRBV19 to TRBJ2-2, with 13 nucleotides matching TRBD2. The sequencing sample was made of memory CD4+ T cells sorted from blood. Stated subset: CD45RA-negative fraction. The sequence came from a woman younger than 45 in good health. The CDR3 spells CASSAGLAGVAGELFF. In nucleotides, the CDR3 is TGTGCCAGTAGTGCTGGACTAGCGGGAGTCGCCGGGGAGCTGTTTTTT.